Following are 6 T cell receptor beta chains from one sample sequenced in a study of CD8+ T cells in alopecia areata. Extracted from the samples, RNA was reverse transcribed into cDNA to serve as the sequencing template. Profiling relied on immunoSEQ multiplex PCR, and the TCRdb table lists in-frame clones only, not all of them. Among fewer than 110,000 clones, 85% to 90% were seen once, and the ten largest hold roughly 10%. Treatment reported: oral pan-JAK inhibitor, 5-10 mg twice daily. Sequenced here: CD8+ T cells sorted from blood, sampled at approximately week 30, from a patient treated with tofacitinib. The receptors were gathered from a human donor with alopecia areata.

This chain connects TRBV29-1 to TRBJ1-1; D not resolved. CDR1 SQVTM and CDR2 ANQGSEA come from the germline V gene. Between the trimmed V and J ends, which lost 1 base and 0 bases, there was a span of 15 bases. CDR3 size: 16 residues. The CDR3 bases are TGCAGCGTTGAAGGAACCGGGTTCGCCATGAACACTGAAGCTTTCTTT. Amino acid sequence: CSVEGTGFAMNTEAFF.

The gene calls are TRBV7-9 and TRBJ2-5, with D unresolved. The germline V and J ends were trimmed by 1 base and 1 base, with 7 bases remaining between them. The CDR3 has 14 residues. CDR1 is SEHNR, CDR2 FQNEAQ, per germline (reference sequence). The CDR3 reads CASSLVGSQETQYF. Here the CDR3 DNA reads TGTGCCAGCAGCTTAGTAGGGTCCCAAGAGACCCAGTACTTC.

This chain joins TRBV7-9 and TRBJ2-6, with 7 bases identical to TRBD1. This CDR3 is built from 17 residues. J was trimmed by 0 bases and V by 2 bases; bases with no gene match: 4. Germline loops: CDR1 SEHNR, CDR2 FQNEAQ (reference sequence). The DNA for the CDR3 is TGTGCCAGCAGCTTATCAGGGGGACACTCTGGGGCCAACGTCCTGACTTTC. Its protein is CASSLSGGHSGANVLTF.

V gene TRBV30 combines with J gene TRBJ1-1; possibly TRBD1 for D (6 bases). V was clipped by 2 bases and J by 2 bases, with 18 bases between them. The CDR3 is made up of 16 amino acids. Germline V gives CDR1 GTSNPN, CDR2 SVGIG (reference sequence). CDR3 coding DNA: TGTGCCTGGAGTAATGAGTTAACAGGGCCAAACACTGAAGCTTTCTTT. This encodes CAWSNELTGPNTEAFF.

The CDR3 loop reads CASSYVVADEQYF. The CDR3 bases are TGTGCCAGCAGTTACGTGGTAGCAGACGAGCAGTACTTC. V gene TRBV6-5 combines with J gene TRBJ2-7; D is ambiguous. Trimming took off 2 bases at V and 5 bases at J, with 10 bases between the two ends. This CDR3 region has 13 residues. Per the germline V gene, CDR1 is MNHEY and CDR2 is SVGAGI.

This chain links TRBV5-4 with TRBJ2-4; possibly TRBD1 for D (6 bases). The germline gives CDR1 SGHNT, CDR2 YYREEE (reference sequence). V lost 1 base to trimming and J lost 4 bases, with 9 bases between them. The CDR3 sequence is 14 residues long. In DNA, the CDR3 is TGTGCCAGCAGCTTGTGGACAGCTAAAAACATTCAGTACTTC. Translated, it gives CASSLWTAKNIQYF. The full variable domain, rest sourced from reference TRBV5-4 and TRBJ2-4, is ETGVTQSPTHLIKTRGQQVTLRCSSQSGHNTVSWYQQALGQGPQFIFQYYREEENGRGNFPPRFSGLQFPNYSSELNVNALELDDSALYLCASSLWTAKNIQYFGAGTRLSVL.